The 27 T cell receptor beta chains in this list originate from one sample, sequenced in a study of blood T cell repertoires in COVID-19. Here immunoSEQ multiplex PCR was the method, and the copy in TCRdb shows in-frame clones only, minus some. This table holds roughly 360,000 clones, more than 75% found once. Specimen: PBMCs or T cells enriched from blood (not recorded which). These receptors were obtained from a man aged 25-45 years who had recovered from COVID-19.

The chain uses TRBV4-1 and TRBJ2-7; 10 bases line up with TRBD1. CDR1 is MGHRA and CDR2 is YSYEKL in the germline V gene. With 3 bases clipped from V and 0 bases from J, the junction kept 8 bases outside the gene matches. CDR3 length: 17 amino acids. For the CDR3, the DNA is TGCGCCAGCAGCCAGGGGGACAGGGGACGCTCCTCCTACGAGCAGTACTTC. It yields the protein CASSQGDRGRSSYEQYF.

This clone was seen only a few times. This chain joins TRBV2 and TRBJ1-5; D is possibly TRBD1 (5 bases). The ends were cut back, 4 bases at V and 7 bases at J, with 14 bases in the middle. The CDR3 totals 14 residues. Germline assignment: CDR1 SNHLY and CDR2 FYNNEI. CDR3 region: CASSGGGPRQPQHF. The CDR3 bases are TGTGCCAGCAGTGGCGGGGGTCCGCGGCAGCCCCAGCATTTT.

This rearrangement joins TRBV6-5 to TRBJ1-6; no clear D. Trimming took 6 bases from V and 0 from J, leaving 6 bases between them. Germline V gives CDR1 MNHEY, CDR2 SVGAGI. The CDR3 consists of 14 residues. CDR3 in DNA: TGTGCCAGCAGGCTGAGCTCCTATAATTCACCCCTCCACTTT. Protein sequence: CASRLSSYNSPLHF.

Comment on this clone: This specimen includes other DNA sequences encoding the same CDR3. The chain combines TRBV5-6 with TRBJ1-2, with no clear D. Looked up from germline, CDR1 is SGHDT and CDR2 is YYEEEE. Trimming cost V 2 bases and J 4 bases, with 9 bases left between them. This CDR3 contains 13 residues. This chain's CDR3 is CASSFGGSYGYTF. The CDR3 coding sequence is TGTGCCAGCAGCTTCGGCGGCTCCTATGGCTACACCTTC.

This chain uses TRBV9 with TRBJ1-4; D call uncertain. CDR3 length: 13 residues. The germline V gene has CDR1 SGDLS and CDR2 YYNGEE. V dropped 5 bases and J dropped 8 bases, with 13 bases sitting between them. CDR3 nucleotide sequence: TGTGCCAGCAGTTACGGGGATCGGGAAAAACTGTTTTTT. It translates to CASSYGDREKLFF.

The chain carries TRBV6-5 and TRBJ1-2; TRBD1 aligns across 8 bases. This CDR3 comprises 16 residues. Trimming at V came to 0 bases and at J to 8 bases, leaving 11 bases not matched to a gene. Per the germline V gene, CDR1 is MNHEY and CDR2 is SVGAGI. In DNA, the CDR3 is TGTGCCAGCAGTTACTCGGGAAATCAGGGGGCCGGAGGCTACACCTTC. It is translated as CASSYSGNQGAGGYTF.

For the CDR3, the DNA is TGTGCCAGCAGCCTCGGGACAGGGGCGAGCTCACCCCTCCACTTT. Encoded protein: CASSLGTGASSPLHF. The genes are TRBV9 and TRBJ1-6, with 10 bases fitting TRBD1. The CDR3 consists of 15 residues. J lost 10 bases, V lost 4 bases, and 8 bases had no gene match. Germline V gene sequence: CDR1 SGDLS, CDR2 YYNGEE.

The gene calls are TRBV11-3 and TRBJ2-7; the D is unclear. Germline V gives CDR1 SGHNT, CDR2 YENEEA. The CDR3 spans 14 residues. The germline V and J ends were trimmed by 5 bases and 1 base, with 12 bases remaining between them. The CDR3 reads CASSPQARSYEQYF. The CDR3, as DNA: TGTGCCAGCAGCCCTCAGGCAAGGTCCTACGAGCAGTACTTC.

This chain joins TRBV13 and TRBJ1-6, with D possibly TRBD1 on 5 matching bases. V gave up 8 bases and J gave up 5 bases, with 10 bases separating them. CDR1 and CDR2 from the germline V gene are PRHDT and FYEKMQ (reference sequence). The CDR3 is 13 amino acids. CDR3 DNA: TGTGCCAGCGCGCAGGGTCATAATTCACCCCTCCACTTT. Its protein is CASAQGHNSPLHF.

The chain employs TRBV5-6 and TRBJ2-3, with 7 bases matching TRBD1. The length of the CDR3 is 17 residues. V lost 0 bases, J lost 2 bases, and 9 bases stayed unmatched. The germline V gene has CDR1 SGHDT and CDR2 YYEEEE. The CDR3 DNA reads TGTGCCAGCAGCTTGGCGGGACAGCCTTATTACACAGATACGCAGTATTTT. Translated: CASSLAGQPYYTDTQYF. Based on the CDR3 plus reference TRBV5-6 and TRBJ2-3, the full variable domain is DAGVTQSPTHLIKTRGQQVTLRCSPKSGHDTVSWYQQALGQGPQFIFQYYEEEERQRGNFPDRFSGHQFPNYSSELNVNALLLGDSALYLCASSLAGQPYYTDTQYFGPGTRLTVL.

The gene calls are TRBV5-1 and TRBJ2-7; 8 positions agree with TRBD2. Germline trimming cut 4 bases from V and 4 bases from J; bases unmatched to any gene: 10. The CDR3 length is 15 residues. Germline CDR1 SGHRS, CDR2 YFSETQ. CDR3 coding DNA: TGCGCCAGCAGCCCAACGGGGGGGCGTCAGTACGAGCAGTACTTC. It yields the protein CASSPTGGRQYEQYF. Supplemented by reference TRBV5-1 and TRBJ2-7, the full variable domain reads KAGVTQTPRYLIKTRGQQVTLSCSPISGHRSVSWYQQTPGQGLQFLFEYFSETQRNKGNFPGRFSGRQFSNSRSEMNVSTLELGDSALYLCASSPTGGRQYEQYFGPGTRLTVT.

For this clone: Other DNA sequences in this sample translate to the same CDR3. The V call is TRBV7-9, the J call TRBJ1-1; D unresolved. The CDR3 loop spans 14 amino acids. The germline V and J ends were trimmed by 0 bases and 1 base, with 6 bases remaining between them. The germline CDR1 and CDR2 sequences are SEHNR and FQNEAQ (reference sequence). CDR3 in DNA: TGTGCCAGCAGCTTAGCTGGAGAGAACACTGAAGCTTTCTTT. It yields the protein CASSLAGENTEAFF.

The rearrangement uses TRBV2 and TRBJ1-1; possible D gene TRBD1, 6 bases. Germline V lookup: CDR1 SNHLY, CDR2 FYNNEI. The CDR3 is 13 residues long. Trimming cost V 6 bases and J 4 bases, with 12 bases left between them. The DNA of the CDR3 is TGTGCCAGCAGCGGACAGACCGGCACTGAAGCTTTCTTT. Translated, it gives CASSGQTGTEAFF.

The CDR3 DNA follows: TGCGCCAGCAGTGAAGCAGGGGGCACCGGGGAGCTGTTTTTT. It translates to CASSEAGGTGELFF. The chain uses TRBV10-1 and TRBJ2-2; 7 bases line up with TRBD1. The CDR3 sequence is 14 residues long. Trimming cost V 3 bases and J 4 bases; bases outside gene matches: 2. Germline-derived CDR1 and CDR2 are WNHNN and SYGVQD (reference sequence).

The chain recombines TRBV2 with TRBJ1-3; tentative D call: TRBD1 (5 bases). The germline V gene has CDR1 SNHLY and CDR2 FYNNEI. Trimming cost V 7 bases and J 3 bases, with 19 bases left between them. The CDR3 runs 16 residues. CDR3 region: CASNGAGIGSGNTIYF. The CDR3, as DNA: TGTGCCAGCAATGGAGCAGGGATTGGGAGTGGAAACACCATATATTTT.

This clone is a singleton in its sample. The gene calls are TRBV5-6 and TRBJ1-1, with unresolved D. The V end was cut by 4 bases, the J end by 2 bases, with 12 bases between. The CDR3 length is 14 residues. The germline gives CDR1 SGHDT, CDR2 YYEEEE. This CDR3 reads CASSTPLSNTEAFF. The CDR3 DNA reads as TGTGCCAGCAGCACCCCTCTGAGCAACACTGAAGCTTTCTTT.

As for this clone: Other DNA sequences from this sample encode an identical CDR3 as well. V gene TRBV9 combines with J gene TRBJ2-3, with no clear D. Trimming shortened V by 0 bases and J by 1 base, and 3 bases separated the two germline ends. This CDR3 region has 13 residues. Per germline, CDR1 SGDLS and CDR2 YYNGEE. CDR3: CASSVGGTDTQYF. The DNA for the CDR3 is TGTGCCAGCAGCGTAGGCGGCACAGATACGCAGTATTTT.

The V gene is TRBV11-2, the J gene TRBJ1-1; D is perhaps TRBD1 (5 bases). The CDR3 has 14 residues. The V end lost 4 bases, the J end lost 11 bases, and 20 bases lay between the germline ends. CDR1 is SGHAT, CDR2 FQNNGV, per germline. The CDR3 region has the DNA TGTGCCAGCAGCTCTCCCCGGTGGGGGGGAGTTGCTTTCTTT. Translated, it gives CASSSPRWGGVAFF.

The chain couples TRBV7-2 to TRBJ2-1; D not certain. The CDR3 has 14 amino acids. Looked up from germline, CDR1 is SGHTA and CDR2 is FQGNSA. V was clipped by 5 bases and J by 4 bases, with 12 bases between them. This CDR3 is CASSQYTIYNEQFF. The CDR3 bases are TGTGCCAGCAGCCAGTACACAATATACAATGAGCAGTTCTTC.

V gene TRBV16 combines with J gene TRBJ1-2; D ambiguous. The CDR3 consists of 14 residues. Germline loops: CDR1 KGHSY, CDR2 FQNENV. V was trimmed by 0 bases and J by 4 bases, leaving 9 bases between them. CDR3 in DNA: TGTGCCAGCAGCCAATCCCGGGGAAGCTATGGCTACACCTTC. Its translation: CASSQSRGSYGYTF.

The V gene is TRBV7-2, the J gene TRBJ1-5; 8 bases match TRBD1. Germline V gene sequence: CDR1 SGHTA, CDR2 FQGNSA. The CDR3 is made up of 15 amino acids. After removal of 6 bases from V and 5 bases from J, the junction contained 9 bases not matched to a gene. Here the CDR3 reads CASSLDRAGDQPQHF. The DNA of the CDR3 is TGTGCCAGCAGTCTGGACAGGGCTGGGGATCAGCCCCAGCATTTT.

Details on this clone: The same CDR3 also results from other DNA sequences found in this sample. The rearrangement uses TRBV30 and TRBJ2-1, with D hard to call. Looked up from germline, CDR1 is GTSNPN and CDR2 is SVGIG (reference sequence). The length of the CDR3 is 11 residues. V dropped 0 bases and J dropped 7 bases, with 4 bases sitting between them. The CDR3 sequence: CAWSVRNEQFF. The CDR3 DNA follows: TGTGCCTGGAGTGTCCGGAATGAGCAGTTCTTC.

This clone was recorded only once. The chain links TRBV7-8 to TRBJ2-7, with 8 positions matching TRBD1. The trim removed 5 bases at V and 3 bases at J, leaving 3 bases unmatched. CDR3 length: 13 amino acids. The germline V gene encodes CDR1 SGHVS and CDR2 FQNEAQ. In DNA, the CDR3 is TGTGCCAGCAGCCAGGGACAGGTCTACGAGCAGTACTTC. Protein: CASSQGQVYEQYF.

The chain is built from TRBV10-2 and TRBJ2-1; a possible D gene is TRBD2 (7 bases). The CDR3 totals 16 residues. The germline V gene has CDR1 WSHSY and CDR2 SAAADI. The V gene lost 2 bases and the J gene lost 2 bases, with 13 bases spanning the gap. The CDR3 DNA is TGCGCCAGCAGTGAGCCAACGGGGGGCGCCTACAATGAGCAGTTCTTC. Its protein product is CASSEPTGGAYNEQFF.

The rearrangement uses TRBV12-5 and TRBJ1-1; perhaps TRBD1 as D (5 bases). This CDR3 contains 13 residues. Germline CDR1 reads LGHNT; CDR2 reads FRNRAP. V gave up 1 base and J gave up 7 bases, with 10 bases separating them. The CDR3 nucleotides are TGTGCTAGTGGTTTGGGACAGACAAATGAAGCTTTCTTT. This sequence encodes CASGLGQTNEAFF.

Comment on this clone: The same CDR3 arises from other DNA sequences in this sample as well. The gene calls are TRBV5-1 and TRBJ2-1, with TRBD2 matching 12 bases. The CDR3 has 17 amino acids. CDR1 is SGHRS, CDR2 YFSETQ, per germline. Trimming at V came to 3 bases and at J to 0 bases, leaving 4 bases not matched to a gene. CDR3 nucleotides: TGCGCCAGCAGCTCTCTAGCGGGGGGGTCCTCCTACAATGAGCAGTTCTTC. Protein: CASSSLAGGSSYNEQFF.

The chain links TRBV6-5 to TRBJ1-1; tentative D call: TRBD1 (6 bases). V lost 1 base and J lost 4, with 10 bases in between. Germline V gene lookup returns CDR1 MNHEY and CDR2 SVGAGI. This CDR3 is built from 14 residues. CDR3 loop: CASSYWGRTTEAFF. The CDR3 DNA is TGTGCCAGCAGTTACTGGGGGCGGACCACTGAAGCTTTCTTT.